These 25 T cell receptor beta chains originate from one sample sequenced in a study of shared clonotypes between healthy human individuals. Generated by immunoSEQ multiplex PCR, the TCRdb table keeps only in-frame clones and is missing some. The table shows some 1.5 million clones, with roughly 97% occurring only once. The sequenced sample was naive CD4+ T cells sorted from blood. Stated subset: CD45RA+ positively selected. The receptors derive from a man aged 25-45 years in good health.

J is TRBJ2-5 and V is TRBV5-1; D is uncertain. CDR3 size: 13 residues. Trimming took off 0 bases at V and 5 bases at J, with 8 bases between the two ends. Germline-derived CDR1 and CDR2 are SGHRS and YFSETQ. CDR3 bases: TGCGCCAGCAGCTTGGAAGGGTTTGAGACCCAGTACTTC. Translation: CASSLEGFETQYF.

This clone showed up just once. V usage is TRBV18 and J usage is TRBJ2-5; the D gene could be TRBD1 or TRBD2 (5 bases each). The CDR3 spans 16 residues. V lost 4 bases, J lost 2 bases, and 17 bases lay in between. The germline V gene encodes CDR1 KGHSH and CDR2 LQKENI. CDR3 region: CASSQPPGRRQETQYF. The CDR3 region has the DNA TGTGCCAGCTCACAACCTCCGGGACGGAGACAAGAGACCCAGTACTTC.

V usage is TRBV28 and J usage is TRBJ1-4; 8 bases line up with TRBD1. Germline CDR1 MDHEN, CDR2 SYDVKM. Germline trimming cut 3 bases from V and 6 bases from J; bases unmatched to any gene: 3. This CDR3 is built from 14 residues. This chain's CDR3 is CASSFGQGDEKLFF. CDR3 nucleotides: TGTGCCAGCAGTTTCGGACAGGGAGATGAAAAACTGTTTTTT.

The chain links TRBV6-6 to TRBJ2-7; TRBD1 is a possible D gene (6 bases). The V end lost 6 bases, the J end lost 6 bases, and 15 bases lay between the germline ends. The length of the CDR3 is 13 residues. The germline V gene has CDR1 MNHNY and CDR2 SVGAGI (reference sequence). CDR3 nucleotide sequence: TGTGCCAGCAGCTATACGCCAGGGGCCGAGCAGTACTTC. Residues: CASSYTPGAEQYF.

The chain recombines TRBV7-7 with TRBJ2-2; TRBD2 might be the D (5 bases). This CDR3 has 16 residues. Trimming took 4 bases from V and 1 from J, leaving 13 bases between them. The germline gives CDR1 SSHAT, CDR2 FNYEAQ (reference sequence). The CDR3 spells CASSSYRGKNTGELFF. DNA for the CDR3: TGTGCCAGCAGCTCGTACAGAGGGAAGAACACCGGGGAGCTGTTTTTT.

In its sample, this clone was seen once. This chain joins TRBV7-2 and TRBJ2-2; no clear D. Trimming removed 0 bases at V and 3 bases at J, with 14 bases between. Germline V gene lookup returns CDR1 SGHTA and CDR2 FQGNSA. The CDR3 runs 17 residues. CDR3 sequence (DNA): TGTGCCAGCAGCTTAGCGATGGGGAAAAGGTACACCGGGGAGCTGTTTTTT. Translating gives CASSLAMGKRYTGELFF.

The rearrangement joins TRBV5-1 to TRBJ1-5; TRBD1 matches 7 bases. Germline-derived CDR1 and CDR2 are SGHRS and YFSETQ. The CDR3 has 14 residues. V lost 5 bases, J lost 1 base, and 3 bases stayed unmatched. For the CDR3, the DNA is TGCGCCAGCAGACAGGGGTTAAGCAATCAGCCCCAGCATTTT. As protein: CASRQGLSNQPQHF.

The chain links TRBV7-5 to TRBJ1-1; no DNA check was done on the table's D call, TRBD1. TRBV7-5 is a pseudogene. This CDR3 is 20 amino acids long. The CDR3 is CVRSRLDHTQGWEQNTEAFF. The DNA of the CDR3 is TGTGTCAGAAGCCGCCTAGATCATACTCAGGGGTGGGAACAAAACACTGAAGCTTTCTTT.

V and J are TRBV28 and TRBJ1-1; 11 bases are a match to TRBD1. Per the germline V gene, CDR1 is MDHEN and CDR2 is SYDVKM. This CDR3 comprises 15 residues. Trimming removed 6 bases from V and 5 bases from J; junction bases left unmatched: 8. This CDR3 reads CASSESGTGGTEAFF. The CDR3 DNA reads TGTGCCAGCAGCGAAAGCGGGACAGGGGGAACTGAAGCTTTCTTT. Full variable domain (rest looked up from reference TRBV28 and TRBJ1-1): DVKVTQSSRYLVKRTGEKVFLECVQDMDHENMFWYRQDPGLGLRLIYFSYDVKMKEKGDIPEGYSVSREKKERFSLILESASTNQTSMYLCASSESGTGGTEAFFGQGTRLTVV.

This chain joins TRBV15 and TRBJ2-3, with D unresolved. CDR1 and CDR2 (germline): LNHNV, YYDKDF (reference sequence). V was cut by 0 bases and J by 2 bases, with 18 bases left in between. The CDR3 is 18 amino acids. The DNA of the CDR3 is TGTGCCACCAGCAGAGATGGTAGCCCAGACCGATACACAGATACGCAGTATTTT. This sequence encodes CATSRDGSPDRYTDTQYF.

The chain recombines TRBV28 with TRBJ2-3; 11 nucleotides agree with TRBD2. The V gene's germline CDR1 is MDHEN and CDR2 SYDVKM. The CDR3 is 15 residues long. With V trimmed by 6 bases and J by 7 bases, 9 bases remained unmatched. CDR3 sequence: CASSSTSGSVYTQYF. The CDR3, as DNA: TGTGCCAGCAGCTCAACTAGCGGGAGTGTTTATACGCAGTATTTT. Variable domain in full (rest from reference TRBV28 and TRBJ2-3): DVKVTQSSRYLVKRTGEKVFLECVQDMDHENMFWYRQDPGLGLRLIYFSYDVKMKEKGDIPEGYSVSREKKERFSLILESASTNQTSMYLCASSSTSGSVYTQYFGPGTRLTVL.

V and J are TRBV11-2 and TRBJ2-1; D is possibly TRBD2 (6 bases). Germline CDR1 is SGHAT and CDR2 is FQNNGV. CDR3 size: 15 residues. V shed 5 bases and J shed 4 bases, with 15 bases lying between them. DNA for the CDR3: TGTGCCAGCAGCCGACGTATGGAGGGATACAATGAGCAGTTCTTC. Its translation: CASSRRMEGYNEQFF.

The chain has TRBV15 and TRBJ1-5; no reliable D call. The CDR3 consists of 16 residues. The V end was cut by 0 bases, the J end by 7 bases, with 16 bases between. Germline assignment: CDR1 LNHNV and CDR2 YYDKDF (reference sequence). The CDR3 spells CATSRDLRREEQPQHF. The CDR3 DNA is TGTGCCACCAGCAGAGATCTTCGACGGGAAGAACAGCCCCAGCATTTT.

The chain is built from TRBV4-1 and TRBJ2-2; no clear D. The V and J ends lost 0 bases and 0 bases respectively, with 20 bases between them. The CDR3 covers 20 residues. Germline V gives CDR1 MGHRA, CDR2 YSYEKL. The CDR3, as DNA: TGCGCCAGCAGCCAAGACGGCCCTCCGACAATACCCGCGAACACCGGGGAGCTGTTTTTT. Translated, it gives CASSQDGPPTIPANTGELFF.

The CDR3 region has the DNA TGTGCCAGCAGTTACCAGACTGGACGAGTCGAGCAGTACTTC. Its protein is CASSYQTGRVEQYF. The chain is built from TRBV6-6 and TRBJ2-7; no firm D call. The CDR3 is 14 amino acids. The V and J ends lost 2 bases and 6 bases respectively, with 14 bases between them. CDR1 MNHNY and CDR2 SVGAGI come from the germline V gene (reference sequence).

The chain employs TRBV28 and TRBJ1-5, with 7 bases fitting TRBD1. V lost 8 bases, J lost 3 bases, and 16 bases stayed unmatched. The germline V gene encodes CDR1 MDHEN and CDR2 SYDVKM. The CDR3 extends over 17 amino acids. The CDR3 DNA is TGTGCCAGCTTTGGGGCGACAGGGTTCCCAGCCAATCAGCCCCAGCATTTT. Its protein is CASFGATGFPANQPQHF.

The genes are TRBV6-4 and TRBJ2-3, with TRBD2 matching over 9 bases. The ends lost 0 bases at V and 6 bases at J; junction bases unmatched: 4. Per germline, CDR1 MRHNA and CDR2 SNTAGT. This CDR3 has 15 residues. The CDR3 sequence: CASSDSGSGRDTQYF. The DNA for the CDR3 is TGTGCCAGCAGTGACTCGGGAAGCGGGAGGGATACGCAGTATTTT.

This clone was counted once. V gene TRBV11-2 combines with J gene TRBJ2-7; D ambiguous. This CDR3 region has 16 residues. V lost 2 bases, J lost 2 bases, and 16 bases lay in between. Germline CDR1 and CDR2: SGHAT and FQNNGV. The CDR3 region is CASSLLGRWVAYEQYF. The DNA for the CDR3 is TGTGCCAGCAGCTTATTAGGGCGTTGGGTAGCCTACGAGCAGTACTTC.

This clone was seen just once. The V call is TRBV7-3, the J call TRBJ2-2; no clear D. The CDR3 extends over 13 amino acids. Germline CDR1 SGHTA, CDR2 FQGTGA. V was clipped by 6 bases and J by 6 bases, with 11 bases between them. The CDR3 protein is CASRPSTAGELFF. CDR3 DNA sequence: TGTGCCAGCAGACCCAGTACAGCCGGGGAGCTGTTTTTT.

About this clone itself: Other DNA sequences in this specimen translate into the identical CDR3. The chain joins TRBV5-1 to TRBJ2-5; TRBD2 aligns across 7 bases. The V gene's germline CDR1 is SGHRS and CDR2 YFSETQ. V was pared by 0 bases and J by 4 bases, with 3 bases of the junction left unmatched. The CDR3 spans 14 residues. CDR3 DNA: TGCGCCAGCAGCTTGGAGTCGGGGGGAGAGACCCAGTACTTC. The encoded protein is CASSLESGGETQYF.

This sequence joins TRBV18 and TRBJ2-1; 14 bases agree with TRBD2. Trimming cost V 0 bases and J 0 bases; bases outside gene matches: 4. This CDR3 is built from 19 residues. In germline, CDR1 is KGHSH, CDR2 LQKENI. The CDR3 here is CASSPPRTSGRSSYNEQFF. CDR3 bases: TGTGCCAGCTCACCACCTAGGACTAGCGGGAGGAGCTCCTACAATGAGCAGTTCTTC.

The rearrangement links TRBV10-2 to TRBJ2-7; D unresolved. The CDR3 totals 11 residues. Germline V lookup: CDR1 WSHSY, CDR2 SAAADI. Trimming cost V 6 bases and J 7 bases, with 10 bases left between them. CDR3 sequence: CASSPVGEQYF. CDR3 bases: TGCGCCAGCAGCCCCGTAGGAGAGCAGTACTTC.

V gene TRBV9 combines with J gene TRBJ2-3; D is tentatively TRBD1 or TRBD2 (5 bases each). With 3 bases removed from V and 0 bases from J, the gap between germline ends came to 8 bases. In germline, CDR1 is SGDLS, CDR2 YYNGEE. This CDR3 comprises 14 residues. The CDR3 spells CASSGGPSTDTQYF. For the CDR3, the DNA is TGTGCCAGCAGCGGGGGACCTAGCACAGATACGCAGTATTTT.

Concerning this clone itself: Other DNA sequences in the sample encode the same CDR3. The V call is TRBV5-1, the J call TRBJ2-3, with no clear D. CDR1 SGHRS and CDR2 YFSETQ come from the germline V gene. V lost 0 bases, J lost 0 bases, and 8 bases lay in between. This CDR3 is 15 amino acids long. The CDR3 region is CASSLEGPSTDTQYF. CDR3 nucleotide sequence: TGCGCCAGCAGCTTGGAAGGACCAAGCACAGATACGCAGTATTTT.

This chain uses TRBV5-4 with TRBJ2-7; 9 nucleotides agree with TRBD1. J lost 7 bases, V lost 4 bases, and 12 bases had no gene match. The CDR3 consists of 15 residues. Looked up from germline, CDR1 is SGHNT and CDR2 is YYREEE (reference sequence). This chain's CDR3 is CASSAPGTGLGEQYF. The CDR3 nucleotides read TGTGCCAGCAGCGCCCCCGGGACAGGGTTGGGGGAGCAGTACTTC.